This TCR beta chain was captured in a study of T cells after yellow fever vaccination. About the research overall: Preparation of fractions with low cell numbers was performed using SMART-Seq v4 Ultra Low Input.

TCRdb reprocessed the 5' RACE reads with MiXCR, giving one entry per CDR3 protein. The profile shows hundreds of thousands of distinct CDR3 sequences, around a sixth of them singletons. About this clonotype itself: Its target is unknown.

Study-level results: Contaminating bulk clonotypes could be abundant in FACS-sorted repertoires.

The input for sequencing was PBMCs, taken before the yellow fever booster vaccination. This receptor was obtained from a man between 18 and 35 years old who received the YFV17D yellow fever vaccine.

Here the CDR3 reads CASSARTERQFF. The CDR3 region has the DNA TGTGCCAGCAGCGCCCGGACGGAGCGGCAGTTCTTC. The gene calls are TRBV7-2 and TRBJ2-1, with D hard to call. The CDR3 is 12 residues long. V shed 5 bases and J shed 12 bases, with 14 bases lying between them. Per the germline V gene, CDR1 is SGHTA and CDR2 is FQGNSA. The variable domain in full, with the rest retrieved from reference TRBV7-2 and TRBJ2-1, is GAGVSQSPSNKVTEKGKDVELRCDPISGHTALYWYRQSLGQGLEFLIYFQGNSAPDKSGLPSDRFSAERTGGSVSTLTIQRTQQEDSAVYLCASSARTERQFFGPGTRLTVL.